The TCR beta chain described here comes from a study of blood T cell repertoires in COVID-19. Study-level background: Sites across the United States, Italy and Spain contributed samples from acute and convalescent COVID-19. T cells, B-cell-depleted T cells, or PBMCs provided the cDNA or gDNA that served as material.

The germline V gene encodes CDR1 MNHEY and CDR2 SMNVEV (reference sequence). The V end lost 3 bases, the J end lost 5 bases, and 17 bases lay between the germline ends. The CDR3 is 16 amino acids. In the study's own analysis: Estimates of nucleated cell counts were drawn from the amplification of reference gene primers. TCRdb's copy holds only in-frame clones and misses some; the assay was immunoSEQ multiplex PCR. V, J and clone size reflect that table, while D and trimming were determined from the DNA. Counted here are some 130,000 clones, 70% to 90% occurring once; the ten biggest clones make up 3.6%.

The sequence derives from an older woman with acute or convalescent COVID-19. The J gene is TRBJ2-1, the V gene TRBV27; D might be TRBD1 (6 bases). The sequenced sample consisted of peripheral blood. This chain's CDR3 is CASSFVQGNSNNEQFF. The CDR3 DNA reads TGTGCCAGCAGTTTCGTACAGGGTAATTCCAACAATGAGCAGTTCTTC.